This T cell receptor (beta chain) comes out of a study of T cells after yellow fever vaccination. The germline CDR1 and CDR2 sequences are DFQATT and SNEGSKA (reference sequence). Trimming cost V 0 bases and J 0 bases, with 11 bases left between them. The length of the CDR3 is 15 residues. The sample holds many counts of this clonotype. They built TCR cDNA with 5'RACE template switching, a step that put in a universal primer site and UMIs. TCRdb called the 5' RACE reads again in MiXCR, with one record for every CDR3 protein. The table has 250,000 to 400,000 distinct CDR3 sequences, about 4% seen once.

The TCR comes from a man aged 18 to 35 who received the YFV17D yellow fever vaccine. The V and J genes are TRBV20-1 and TRBJ1-1, with D possibly being TRBD1 (6 bases). This specimen was PBMCs, taken 5 days after the yellow fever booster vaccination. Written as DNA, the CDR3 is TGCAGTGCTAGAGATAACCAGGGGATGAACACTGAAGCTTTCTTT. Translation: CSARDNQGMNTEAFF.